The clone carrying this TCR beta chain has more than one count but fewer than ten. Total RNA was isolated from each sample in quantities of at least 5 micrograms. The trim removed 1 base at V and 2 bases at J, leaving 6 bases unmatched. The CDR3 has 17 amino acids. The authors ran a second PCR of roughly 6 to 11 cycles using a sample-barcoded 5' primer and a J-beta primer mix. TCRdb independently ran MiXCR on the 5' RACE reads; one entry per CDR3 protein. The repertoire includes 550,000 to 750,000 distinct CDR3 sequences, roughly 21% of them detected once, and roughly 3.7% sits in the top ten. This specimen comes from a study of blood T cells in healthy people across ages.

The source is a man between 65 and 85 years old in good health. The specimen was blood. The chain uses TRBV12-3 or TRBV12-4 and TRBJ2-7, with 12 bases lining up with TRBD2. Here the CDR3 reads CASSLDSSSGRAYEQYF. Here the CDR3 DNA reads TGTGCCAGCAGTTTAGATTCATCTAGCGGGAGGGCCTACGAGCAGTACTTC.